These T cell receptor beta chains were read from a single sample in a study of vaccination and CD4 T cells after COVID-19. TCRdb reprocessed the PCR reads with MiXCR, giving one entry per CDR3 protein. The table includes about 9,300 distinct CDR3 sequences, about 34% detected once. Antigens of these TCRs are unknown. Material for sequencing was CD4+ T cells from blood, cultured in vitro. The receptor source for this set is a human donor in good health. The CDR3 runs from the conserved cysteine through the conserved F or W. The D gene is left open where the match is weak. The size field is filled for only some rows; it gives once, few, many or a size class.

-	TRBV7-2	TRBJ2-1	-	CASSSADYEGEQFF	TGTGCCAGCAGCTCCGCCGACTATGAGGGTGAGCAGTTCTTC
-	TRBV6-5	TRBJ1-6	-	CASSYSGRGVRYSNSPLHF	TGTGCCAGCAGTTACTCAGGCAGGGGAGTAAGATATAGTAATTCACCCCTCCACTTT
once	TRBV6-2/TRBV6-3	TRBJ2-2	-	CASSYPPFGTSNTGELFF	TGTGCCAGCAGTTACCCGCCGTTTGGGACTTCAAACACCGGGGAGCTGTTTTTT
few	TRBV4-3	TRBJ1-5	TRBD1	CASSRNYRGSNQPQHF	TGCGCCAGCAGCCGCAACTACAGGGGAAGCAATCAGCCCCAGCATTTT
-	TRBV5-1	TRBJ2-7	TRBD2	CASSGGSYEQYF	TGCGCCAGCAGCGGCGGGAGTTACGAGCAGTACTTC
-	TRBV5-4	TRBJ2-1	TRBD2	CASSRPNSGSSYNEQFF	TGTGCCAGCAGCCGACCAAATAGCGGGAGCTCCTACAATGAGCAGTTCTTC
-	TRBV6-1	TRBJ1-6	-	CASTGGPSSYNSPLHF	TGTGCCAGCACTGGGGGGCCCAGCTCCTATAATTCACCCCTCCACTTT
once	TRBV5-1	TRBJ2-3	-	CASSGGLGSTDTQYF	TGCGCCAGCAGCGGGGGACTCGGGAGCACAGATACGCAGTATTTT
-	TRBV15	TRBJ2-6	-	CATSRDLKANVLTF	TGTGCCACCAGCAGAGATCTCAAGGCCAACGTCCTGACTTTC
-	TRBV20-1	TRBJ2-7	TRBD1	CSGRSRTGVDEQYF	TGCAGTGGACGAAGTCGGACAGGGGTCGACGAGCAGTACTTC
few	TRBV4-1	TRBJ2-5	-	CASSQVGVGGQETQYF	TGCGCCAGCAGCCAAGTCGGGGTGGGGGGCCAAGAGACCCAGTACTTC
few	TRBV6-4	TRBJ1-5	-	CASSAVANGPQHF	TGTGCCAGCAGTGCGGTGGCTAATGGGCCCCAGCATTTT
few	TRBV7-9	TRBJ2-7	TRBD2	CASSPSGTSGSLPYEQYF	TGTGCCAGCAGCCCTTCCGGGACTAGCGGGAGTCTGCCCTACGAGCAGTACTTC
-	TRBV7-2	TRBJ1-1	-	CASSSTGTSTEAFF	TGTGCCAGCAGCTCTACAGGGACTTCCACTGAAGCTTTCTTT